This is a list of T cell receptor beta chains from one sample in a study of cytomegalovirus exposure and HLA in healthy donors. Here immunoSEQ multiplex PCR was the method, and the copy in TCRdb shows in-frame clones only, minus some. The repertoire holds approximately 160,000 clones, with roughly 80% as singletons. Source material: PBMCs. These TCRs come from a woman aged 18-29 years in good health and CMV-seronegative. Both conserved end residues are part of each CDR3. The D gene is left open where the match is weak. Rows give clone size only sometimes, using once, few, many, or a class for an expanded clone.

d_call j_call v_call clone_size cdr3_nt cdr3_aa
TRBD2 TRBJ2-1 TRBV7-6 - TGTGCCAGCAGCTTAGTTGCTTGGACTAGCAGCAAATACAATGAGCAGTTCTTC CASSLVAWTSSKYNEQFF
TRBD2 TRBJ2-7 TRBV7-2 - TGTGCCAGCAGCATAGGACTAGCGAGAGTAGGTAGCGAGCAGTACTTC CASSIGLARVGSEQYF
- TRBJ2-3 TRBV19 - TGTGCCAGTAGTTCGGGGACTTTCACAGATACGCAGTATTTT CASSSGTFTDTQYF
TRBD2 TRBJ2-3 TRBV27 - TGTGCCAGCAGTCCGATCCCTACTAGCGGGAAGAGAACAGATACGCAGTATTTT CASSPIPTSGKRTDTQYF
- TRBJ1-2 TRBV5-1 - TGCGCCAGCAGATACTCACAGGGACCTAACTATGGCTACACCTTC CASRYSQGPNYGYTF
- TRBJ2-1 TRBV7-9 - TGTGCCAGCAGCTTTCTAGCTTCGGACAATGAGCAGTTCTTC CASSFLASDNEQFF
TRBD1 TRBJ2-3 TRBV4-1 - TGCGCCAGCAGCCAAACTATCCGGGACAGGGCGCAGTATTTT CASSQTIRDRAQYF
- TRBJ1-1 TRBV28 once TGTGCCACAAAATATTACAGGGACAACACTGAAGCTTTCTTT CATKYYRDNTEAFF
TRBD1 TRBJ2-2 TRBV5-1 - TGCGCCAGCAGCCCTGGGACAGGGCTCACCGGGGAGCTGTTTTTT CASSPGTGLTGELFF
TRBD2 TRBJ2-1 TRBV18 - TGTGCCAGCTCAGCTCTAGCGGACTACAATGAGCAGTTCTTC CASSALADYNEQFF
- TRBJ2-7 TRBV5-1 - TGCGCCAGCCGAAGACAGGCTGGGAACTACGAGCAGTACTTC CASRRQAGNYEQYF
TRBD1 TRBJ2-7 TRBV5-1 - TGCGCCAGCAGCTTGGGCCCACCGACCTACAGGGGACCGGACTACGAGCAGTACTTC CASSLGPPTYRGPDYEQYF
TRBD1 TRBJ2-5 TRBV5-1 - TGCGCCAGCTCCGGGACAGTCCAAGAGACCCAGTACTTC CASSGTVQETQYF
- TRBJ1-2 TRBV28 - TGTGCCAGCAGTAAATTAGTGTATGGCTACACCTTC CASSKLVYGYTF
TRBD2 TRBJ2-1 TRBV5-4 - TGTGCCAGCAGCTTTCCGGGACTAGCGGGAGTGTTTGGGAATGAGCAGTTCTTC CASSFPGLAGVFGNEQFF
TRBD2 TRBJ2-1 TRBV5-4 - TGTGCCAGCAGCCCAGGACCCGGGAGGGCCAACAATGAGCAGTTCTTC CASSPGPGRANNEQFF
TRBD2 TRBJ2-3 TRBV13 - TGTGCCAGCAGCTCCCGGGGGAGGACTAGCGGGACCTTTAAGGAAACAGATACGCTTGATACGCAGTATTTT CASSSRGRTSGTFKETDTLDTQYF
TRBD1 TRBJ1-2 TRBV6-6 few TGTGCCAGCACCTCGGGTTCAGGGGGGAACTATGGCTACACCTTC CASTSGSGGNYGYTF